These 27 T cell receptor beta chains were all obtained from the same sample, sequenced in a study of cytomegalovirus exposure and HLA in healthy donors. Use of 60 Vbeta and 13 Jbeta primers characterized the PCR. Data came from immunoSEQ multiplex PCR; TCRdb stores just in-frame clones and leaves some out. The table lists fewer than 200,000 clones, 76% of them singletons. Material for sequencing was PBMCs. All receptors come from a female donor in good health and CMV-seronegative.

The chain combines TRBV7-8 with TRBJ2-7; 8 bases line up with TRBD2. V was pared by 7 bases and J by 6 bases, with 8 bases of the junction left unmatched. The CDR3 covers 13 residues. Germline lookup yields CDR1 SGHVS and CDR2 FQNEAQ. This CDR3 is CASKGLDIREQYF. DNA for the CDR3: TGTGCCAGCAAGGGACTAGACATTCGCGAGCAGTACTTC.

V and J are TRBV27 and TRBJ2-5; 14 bases map to TRBD2. Near its end, the DNA agrees better with TRBJ2-7, so the J call may be wrong. CDR3 length: 15 amino acids. The germline CDR1 and CDR2 sequences are MNHEY and SMNVEV (reference sequence). The CDR3 sequence is CASRGLAGAPYEQYF. CDR3 nucleotides: TGTGCCAGCAGGGGACTAGCGGGAGCCCCCTACGAGCAGTACTTC.

The J gene is TRBJ1-6, the V gene TRBV7-2; unclear D gene. Trimming took 4 bases from V and 7 from J, leaving 11 bases between them. In germline, CDR1 is SGHTA, CDR2 FQGNSA. The CDR3 spans 14 residues. CDR3 sequence reads: CASSSRRVNSPLHF. CDR3 nucleotides: TGTGCCAGCAGCTCCAGACGGGTAAATTCACCCCTCCACTTT.

The chain uses TRBV18 and TRBJ2-1; TRBD2 matches 11 bases. This CDR3 region has 19 residues. Germline V gene data show CDR1 as KGHSH and CDR2 as LQKENI. After removal of 0 bases from V and 3 bases from J, the junction contained 10 bases not matched to a gene. The CDR3 region is CASSPPGLAAPDVYNEQFF. DNA of the CDR3: TGTGCCAGCTCACCACCGGGACTAGCGGCCCCCGACGTCTACAATGAGCAGTTCTTC.

V gene TRBV29-1 combines with J gene TRBJ1-4, with TRBD1 as a possible D gene (5 bases). The V and J ends lost 4 bases and 4 bases respectively, with 10 bases between them. The germline CDR1 and CDR2 sequences are SQVTM and ANQGSEA. CDR3 length: 13 residues. For the CDR3, the DNA is TGCAGCGTTGGGGGCCAGCGTAATGAAAAACTGTTTTTT. It is translated as CSVGGQRNEKLFF.

The chain employs TRBV28 and TRBJ1-4; D is possibly TRBD1 (5 bases). The CDR3 has 13 amino acids. Per germline, CDR1 MDHEN and CDR2 SYDVKM. V dropped 8 bases and J dropped 7 bases, with 14 bases sitting between them. CDR3 bases: TGTGCCAGCTGGGGGGGGGAACGTGAAAAACTGTTTTTT. This gives the protein CASWGGEREKLFF.

This sequence joins TRBV2 and TRBJ2-3; possibly TRBD1 for D (6 bases). The germline gives CDR1 SNHLY, CDR2 FYNNEI. V dropped 9 bases and J dropped 2 bases, with 15 bases sitting between them. The length of the CDR3 is 14 residues. CDR3: CASRQTGPTDTQYF. CDR3 DNA sequence: TGTGCCAGTCGACAGACAGGACCCACAGATACGCAGTATTTT.

This clone turned up a few times. The chain uses TRBV19 and TRBJ2-3; 7 nucleotides line up with TRBD2. There are 16 residues in the CDR3. The trim removed 8 bases at V and 2 bases at J, leaving 13 bases unmatched. Looked up from germline, CDR1 is LNHDA and CDR2 is SQIVND (reference sequence). DNA for the CDR3: TGTGCCAGTTCGGGTGAGGGGACTACAAACACAGATACGCAGTATTTT. Its translation is CASSGEGTTNTDTQYF.

This chain uses TRBV25-1 with TRBJ2-2; D is unclear. Germline CDR1 and CDR2: MGHDK and SYGVNS. The CDR3 sequence is 15 residues long. Trimming left V 4 bases short and J 5 bases short, with 14 bases between. For the CDR3, the DNA is TGTGCCAGCAGTGGTCCGCGGTCTGTTACCGGGGAGCTGTTTTTT. Translated: CASSGPRSVTGELFF.

This chain connects TRBV9 to TRBJ2-7, with a tentative D call TRBD2 (6 bases). CDR1 and CDR2 (germline): SGDLS, YYNGEE. V was cut by 0 bases and J by 0 bases, with 10 bases left in between. The length of the CDR3 is 15 residues. Written as DNA, the CDR3 is TGTGCCAGCAGCGTAGGGGCGGGGAGCTCCTACGAGCAGTACTTC. As protein: CASSVGAGSSYEQYF. The full variable domain, its missing parts supplied by reference TRBV9 and TRBJ2-7, is DSGVTQTPKHLITATGQRVTLRCSPRSGDLSVYWYQQSLDQGLQFLIQYYNGEERAKGNILERFSAQQFPDLHSELNLSSLELGDSALYFCASSVGAGSSYEQYFGPGTRLTVT.

The rearrangement links TRBV2 to TRBJ2-1, with a tentative D call TRBD2 (6 bases). Trimming cost V 6 bases and J 13 bases, with 13 bases left between them. The CDR3 consists of 11 residues. Germline CDR1 is SNHLY and CDR2 is FYNNEI. CDR3 coding DNA: TGTGCCAGCAGCACTCTAGCGCGACAGTTCTTC. Translating it yields CASSTLARQFF.

This rearrangement joins TRBV2 to TRBJ2-7; 9 bases map to TRBD2. The V gene's germline CDR1 is SNHLY and CDR2 FYNNEI. V trimming: 10 bases; J trimming: 0 bases; junction bases outside the gene matches: 7. The length of the CDR3 is 14 residues. The CDR3 nucleotides are TGTGCCATTTTAGCGGGAGCGCTCTCCTACGAGCAGTACTTC. It encodes CAILAGALSYEQYF.

This rearrangement joins TRBV9 to TRBJ1-2; D perhaps matches TRBD1 (5 bases). The CDR3 contains 14 residues. The germline V and J ends were trimmed by 4 bases and 7 bases, with 17 bases remaining between them. CDR1 is SGDLS and CDR2 is YYNGEE in the germline V gene. CDR3 loop: CASSPRGSEGGYTF. DNA of the CDR3: TGTGCCAGCAGCCCTCGGGGGTCAGAAGGTGGCTACACCTTC.

CDR3 nucleotides: TGTGCCAGCAGCCACGGGACTCGACCTGCCGAGCAGTACTTC. Protein: CASSHGTRPAEQYF. J is TRBJ2-7 and V is TRBV5-4; perhaps TRBD2 as D (6 bases). In germline, CDR1 is SGHNT, CDR2 YYREEE (reference sequence). V was cut by 4 bases and J by 6 bases, with 17 bases left in between. The CDR3 totals 14 residues.

Details on this clone: A read error may account for a junction end that differs from germline. V gene TRBV5-6 combines with J gene TRBJ2-3, with 7 positions matching TRBD2. The CDR3 loop spans 13 amino acids. CDR1 and CDR2 from the germline V gene are SGHDT and YYEEEE. The CDR3 nucleotides are TGTGCCAGCAGCTTTGCGGGGGAAGATTCGCAGTATTTT. It codes for CASSFAGEDSQYF.

The rearrangement links TRBV2 to TRBJ2-5; TRBD2 matches 8 bases. Germline V gives CDR1 SNHLY, CDR2 FYNNEI. J gave up 0 bases and V 7 bases, and 1 base lay outside the gene matches. The CDR3 spans 13 residues. This CDR3 reads CASTGGYQETQYF. The CDR3 coding sequence is TGTGCCAGCACGGGGGGGTACCAAGAGACCCAGTACTTC.

This clone was detected a few times. The chain joins TRBV29-1 to TRBJ2-3, with 14 bases identical to TRBD2. The length of the CDR3 is 16 residues. J lost 3 bases, V lost 6 bases, and 8 bases had no gene match. CDR1 and CDR2 (germline): SQVTM, ANQGSEA. In DNA form, the CDR3 reads TGCAGCGTCCCGGGACTAGCGGGGGCCGCTACAGATACGCAGTATTTT. Translated: CSVPGLAGAATDTQYF.

J is TRBJ2-5 and V is TRBV30; 8 nucleotides line up with TRBD1. The end of the DNA fits TRBJ2-7 better, so the J call may be wrong. CDR1 and CDR2 from the germline V gene are GTSNPN and SVGIG (reference sequence). The CDR3 length is 15 residues. Written as DNA, the CDR3 is TGTGCCTGGAGTGTAAATGGACAGGGTGCCTACGAGCAGTACTTC. Protein: CAWSVNGQGAYEQYF.

V usage is TRBV30 and J usage is TRBJ2-1, with D possibly matching TRBD2 (5 bases). The ends were cut back, 0 bases at V and 13 bases at J, with 13 bases in the middle. Germline loops: CDR1 GTSNPN, CDR2 SVGIG (reference sequence). CDR3 length equals 12 residues. The CDR3 DNA reads as TGTGCCTGGAGTGTACGGGGTGTGGGACAGTTCTTC. It is translated as CAWSVRGVGQFF.

The chain employs TRBV12-5 and TRBJ2-2; 7 nucleotides line up with TRBD2. From germline, CDR1 is LGHNT and CDR2 FRNRAP. Germline trimming cut 7 bases from V and 8 bases from J; bases unmatched to any gene: 7. The CDR3 consists of 13 residues. CDR3 nucleotide sequence: TGTGCTAGTGCCAAGGGAGGGTATGGGGAGCTGTTTTTT. Encoded protein: CASAKGGYGELFF.

The chain employs TRBV6-5 and TRBJ1-3; 7 bases fit TRBD1. Per the germline V gene, CDR1 is MNHEY and CDR2 is SVGAGI. V gave up 6 bases and J gave up 0 bases; unmatched junction bases: 5. The CDR3 spans 15 residues. Here the CDR3 reads CASRATGVSGNTIYF. CDR3 bases: TGTGCCAGCAGGGCAACAGGGGTCTCTGGAAACACCATATATTTT.

The chain joins TRBV4-2 to TRBJ2-7; 10 bases agree with TRBD1. Losses at the gene ends were 8 bases for V and 2 bases for J; bases not matched to a gene: 15. The CDR3 length is 17 residues. Germline-derived CDR1 and CDR2 are LGHNA and YNFKEQ. The CDR3 region has the DNA TGTGCCAGCGGTTCGACCCTCTGGGACAGGGGAACCTACGAGCAGTACTTC. Protein sequence: CASGSTLWDRGTYEQYF.

The V gene is TRBV7-2, the J gene TRBJ1-6; TRBD1 agrees at 7 bases. This CDR3 is 15 amino acids long. CDR1 and CDR2 (germline): SGHTA, FQGNSA. J was trimmed by 8 bases and V by 1 base; bases with no gene match: 5. This CDR3 reads CASSLEAGGYSPLHF. Written as DNA, the CDR3 is TGTGCCAGCAGCTTAGAGGCAGGGGGATATTCACCCCTCCACTTT.

CDR3: CASSWDPGQTNTGELFF. The CDR3 region has the DNA TGTGCCAGCAGCTGGGATCCGGGACAGACGAACACCGGGGAGCTGTTTTTT. The chain is built from TRBV5-6 and TRBJ2-2; TRBD1 matches 7 bases. Unmatched junction bases numbered 8, after V lost 3 bases and J lost 0 bases. The CDR3 consists of 17 residues. Germline assignment: CDR1 SGHDT and CDR2 YYEEEE.

Notes on this clone: This specimen includes other DNA sequences encoding the same CDR3. The CDR3 region has the DNA TGTGCCAGCAGTTCACGGGAGACCCAGTACTTC. Translated: CASSSRETQYF. The chain is built from TRBV28 and TRBJ2-5, with no clear D. The V gene's germline CDR1 is MDHEN and CDR2 SYDVKM. The germline V and J ends were trimmed by 4 bases and 5 bases, with 5 bases remaining between them. This CDR3 has 11 residues.

The gene calls are TRBV5-1 and TRBJ2-5; 8 bases are shared with TRBD2. Trimming at V came to 4 bases and at J to 4 bases, leaving 3 bases not matched to a gene. The CDR3 totals 13 residues. Germline V gene sequence: CDR1 SGHRS, CDR2 YFSETQ. CDR3 residues: CASSGLAAETQYF. The DNA of the CDR3 is TGCGCCAGCAGCGGACTAGCAGCAGAGACCCAGTACTTC.

The V gene is TRBV7-3, the J gene TRBJ2-3, with TRBD2 identical over 10 bases. This CDR3 has 16 residues. In germline, CDR1 is SGHTA, CDR2 FQGTGA. V was clipped by 5 bases and J by 1 base; unmatched bases: 6. CDR3 nucleotide sequence: TGTGCCAGCAGCCTGGGACTAGCGTTAGGCACAGATACGCAGTATTTT. It translates to CASSLGLALGTDTQYF. The full variable domain, with the rest looked up from reference TRBV7-3 and TRBJ2-3, is GAGVSQTPSNKVTEKGKYVELRCDPISGHTALYWYRQSLGQGPEFLIYFQGTGAADDSGLPNDRFFAVRPEGSVSTLKIQRTERGDSAVYLCASSLGLALGTDTQYFGPGTRLTVL.